This T cell receptor (beta chain) derives from a study of blood T cell repertoires in COVID-19. There are 16 residues in the CDR3. The germline V gene has CDR1 SGHRS and CDR2 YFSETQ. The V gene end was trimmed by 4 bases and the J gene end by 5 bases; junction bases not matched to a gene: 11. Using immunoSEQ multiplex PCR, the repertoire was profiled, and TCRdb retains in-frame clones only, with some absent. The sample includes 85,000 to 95,000 clones, 88% of them seen just once. This clonotype was obtained from a man between 60 and 75 years old with acute or convalescent COVID-19. The sample taken for sequencing was peripheral blood. This rearrangement joins TRBV5-1 to TRBJ1-4; 7 bases align to TRBD1. The CDR3 here is CASSATPTGINEKLFF. The CDR3 coding sequence is TGCGCCAGCAGCGCAACTCCGACAGGGATAAATGAAAAACTGTTTTTT.